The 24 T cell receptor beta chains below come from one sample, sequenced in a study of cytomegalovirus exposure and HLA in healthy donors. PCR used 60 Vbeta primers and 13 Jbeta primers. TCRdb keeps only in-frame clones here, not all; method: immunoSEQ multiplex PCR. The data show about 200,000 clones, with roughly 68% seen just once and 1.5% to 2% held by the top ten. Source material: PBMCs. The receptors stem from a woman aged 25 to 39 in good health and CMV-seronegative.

Here the CDR3 DNA reads TGTGCCAGCAGCTCCTGGGACAGGGAGGGATTATTAAGTGGCTACACCTTC. Its protein product is CASSSWDREGLLSGYTF. The chain has TRBV11-2 and TRBJ1-2, with 9 bases matching TRBD1. Germline loops: CDR1 SGHAT, CDR2 FQNNGV. The V and J ends lost 4 bases and 7 bases, in that order; junction bases with no gene match: 16. The CDR3 runs to 17 residues. Using reference TRBV11-2 and TRBJ1-2 for the parts outside the CDR3, the full variable domain is EAGVAQSPRYKIIEKRQSVAFWCNPISGHATLYWYQQILGQGPKLLIQFQNNGVVDDSQLPKDRFSAERLKGVDSTLKIQPAKLEDSAVYLCASSSWDREGLLSGYTFGSGTRLTVV.

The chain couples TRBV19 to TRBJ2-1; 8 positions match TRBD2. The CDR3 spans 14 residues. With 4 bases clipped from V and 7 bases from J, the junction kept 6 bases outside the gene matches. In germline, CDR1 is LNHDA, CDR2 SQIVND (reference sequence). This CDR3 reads CASSTTGTRNEQFF. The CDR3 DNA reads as TGTGCCAGTAGTACGACCGGGACTAGAAATGAGCAGTTCTTC.

As DNA, the CDR3 is TGTGCCAGTAAAGCAAATACTCTAAGTACCATTAACTATGGCTACACCTTC. It yields the protein CASKANTLSTINYGYTF. This chain connects TRBV19 to TRBJ1-2; D remains ambiguous. Germline V CDR1 and CDR2: LNHDA, SQIVND (reference sequence). Trimming cost V 7 bases and J 1 base, with 22 bases left between them. This CDR3 is 17 amino acids long.

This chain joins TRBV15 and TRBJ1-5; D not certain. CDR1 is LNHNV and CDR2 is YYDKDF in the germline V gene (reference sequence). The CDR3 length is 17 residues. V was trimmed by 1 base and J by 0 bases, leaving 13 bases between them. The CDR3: CATSRGPRLHSNQPQHF. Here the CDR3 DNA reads TGTGCCACCAGCAGAGGCCCTCGGTTGCATAGCAATCAGCCCCAGCATTTT. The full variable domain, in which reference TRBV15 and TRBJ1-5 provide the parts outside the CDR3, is DAMVIQNPRYQVTQFGKPVTLSCSQTLNHNVMYWYQQKSSQAPKLLFHYYDKDFNNEADTPDNFQSRRPNTSFCFLDIRSPGLGDTAMYLCATSRGPRLHSNQPQHFGDGTRLSIL.

The CDR3 region has the DNA TGTGCCAGCGGGGCGTATTGGAGGGGGCGGTCTGGTGAAAAACTGTTTTTT. This sequence encodes CASGAYWRGRSGEKLFF. The chain combines TRBV28 with TRBJ1-4; TRBD1 aligns across 7 bases. This CDR3 is 17 amino acids long. Germline V gives CDR1 MDHEN, CDR2 SYDVKM. V gave up 8 bases and J gave up 7 bases; unmatched junction bases: 19. Complete variable domain (other parts from reference TRBV28 and TRBJ1-4): DVKVTQSSRYLVKRTGEKVFLECVQDMDHENMFWYRQDPGLGLRLIYFSYDVKMKEKGDIPEGYSVSREKKERFSLILESASTNQTSMYLCASGAYWRGRSGEKLFFGSGTQLSVL.

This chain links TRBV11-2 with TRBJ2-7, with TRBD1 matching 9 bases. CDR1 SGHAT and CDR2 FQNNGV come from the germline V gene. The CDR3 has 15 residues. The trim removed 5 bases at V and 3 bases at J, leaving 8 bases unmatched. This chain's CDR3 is CASSRGQGSGYEQYF. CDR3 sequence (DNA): TGTGCCAGCAGCCGGGGACAGGGCTCTGGCTACGAGCAGTACTTC.

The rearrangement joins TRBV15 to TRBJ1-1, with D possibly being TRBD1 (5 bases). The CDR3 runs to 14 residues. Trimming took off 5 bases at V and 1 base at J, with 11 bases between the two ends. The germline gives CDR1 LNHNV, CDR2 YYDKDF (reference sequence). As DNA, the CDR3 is TGTGCCACCAGCGGACATTTGGGGAACACTGAAGCTTTCTTT. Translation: CATSGHLGNTEAFF.

The CDR3 DNA follows: TGTGCCAGCAGCTTGGACAAAGCTTTCTTT. It is translated as CASSLDKAFF. This chain connects TRBV2 to TRBJ1-1, with a possible D match to TRBD1 (5 bases). This CDR3 has 10 amino acids. V dropped 6 bases and J dropped 9 bases, with 8 bases sitting between them. CDR1 and CDR2 from the germline V gene are SNHLY and FYNNEI.

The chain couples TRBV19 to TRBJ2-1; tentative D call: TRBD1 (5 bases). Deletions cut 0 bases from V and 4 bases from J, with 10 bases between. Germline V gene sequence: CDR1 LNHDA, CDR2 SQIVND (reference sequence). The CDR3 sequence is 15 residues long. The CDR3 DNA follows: TGTGCCAGTAGTATAGAGGCAGGGCGGTACAATGAGCAGTTCTTC. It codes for CASSIEAGRYNEQFF.

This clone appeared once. CDR3 amino acids: CASSMGTGPIETQYF. The CDR3 DNA reads TGTGCCAGTAGTATGGGGACAGGGCCTATAGAGACCCAGTACTTC. This chain uses TRBV19 with TRBJ2-5; TRBD1 matches at 9 bases. The germline V gene has CDR1 LNHDA and CDR2 SQIVND (reference sequence). The CDR3 consists of 15 residues. The junction had 6 bases not matched to a gene; V was cut back by 3 bases and J by 4 bases. The full variable domain, in which reference TRBV19 and TRBJ2-5 provide the parts outside the CDR3, is DGGITQSPKYLFRKEGQNVTLSCEQNLNHDAMYWYRQDPGQGLRLIYYSQIVNDFQKGDIAEGYSVSREKKESFPLTVTSAQKNPTAFYLCASSMGTGPIETQYFGPGTRLLVL.

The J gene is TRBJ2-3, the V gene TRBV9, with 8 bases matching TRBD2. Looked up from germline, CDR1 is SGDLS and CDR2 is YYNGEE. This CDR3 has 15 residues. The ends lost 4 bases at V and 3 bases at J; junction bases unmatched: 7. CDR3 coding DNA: TGTGCCAGCAGCCCGGGAGGGGGGGGAACAGATACGCAGTATTTT. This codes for CASSPGGGGTDTQYF. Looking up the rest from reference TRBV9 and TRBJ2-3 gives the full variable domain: DSGVTQTPKHLITATGQRVTLRCSPRSGDLSVYWYQQSLDQGLQFLIQYYNGEERAKGNILERFSAQQFPDLHSELNLSSLELGDSALYFCASSPGGGGTDTQYFGPGTRLTVL.

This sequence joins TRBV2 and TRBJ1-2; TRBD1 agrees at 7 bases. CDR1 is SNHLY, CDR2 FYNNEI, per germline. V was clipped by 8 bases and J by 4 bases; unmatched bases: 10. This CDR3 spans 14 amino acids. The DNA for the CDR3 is TGTGCCAGCTCCCGACAGGGAGTGAGCTATGGCTACACCTTC. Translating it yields CASSRQGVSYGYTF.

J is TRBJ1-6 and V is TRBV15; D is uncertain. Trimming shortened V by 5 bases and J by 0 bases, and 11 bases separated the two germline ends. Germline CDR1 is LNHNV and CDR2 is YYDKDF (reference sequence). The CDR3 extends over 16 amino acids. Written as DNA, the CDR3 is TGTGCCACCAGCCGACTAAGGGCCTCCTATAATTCACCCCTCCACTTT. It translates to CATSRLRASYNSPLHF.

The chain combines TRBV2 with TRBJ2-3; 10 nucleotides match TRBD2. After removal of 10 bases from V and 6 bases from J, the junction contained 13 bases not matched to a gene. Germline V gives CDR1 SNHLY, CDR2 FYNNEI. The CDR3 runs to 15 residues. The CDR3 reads CATQKGLAGADTQYF. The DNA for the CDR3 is TGTGCCACCCAAAAAGGGCTAGCGGGAGCGGATACGCAGTATTTT.

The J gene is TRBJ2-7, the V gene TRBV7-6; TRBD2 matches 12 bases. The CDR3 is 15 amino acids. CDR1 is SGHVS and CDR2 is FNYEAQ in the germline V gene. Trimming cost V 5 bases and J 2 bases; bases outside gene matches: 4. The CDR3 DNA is TGTGCCAGCAGCCCAGGGACTAGCGGGCCCTACGAGCAGTACTTC. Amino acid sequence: CASSPGTSGPYEQYF.

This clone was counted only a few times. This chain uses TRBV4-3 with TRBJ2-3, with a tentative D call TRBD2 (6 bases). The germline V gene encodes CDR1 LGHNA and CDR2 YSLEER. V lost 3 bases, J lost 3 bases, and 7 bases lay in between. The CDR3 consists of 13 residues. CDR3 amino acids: CASSHGGTDTQYF. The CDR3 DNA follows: TGCGCCAGCAGCCATGGAGGGACAGATACGCAGTATTTT.

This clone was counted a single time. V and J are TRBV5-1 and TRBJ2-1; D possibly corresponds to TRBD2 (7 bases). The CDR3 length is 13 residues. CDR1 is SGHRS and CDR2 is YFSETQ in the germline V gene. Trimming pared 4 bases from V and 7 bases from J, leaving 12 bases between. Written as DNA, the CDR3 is TGCGCCAGCAGCGGGGGGGCGGCGAATGAGCAGTTCTTC. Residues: CASSGGAANEQFF.

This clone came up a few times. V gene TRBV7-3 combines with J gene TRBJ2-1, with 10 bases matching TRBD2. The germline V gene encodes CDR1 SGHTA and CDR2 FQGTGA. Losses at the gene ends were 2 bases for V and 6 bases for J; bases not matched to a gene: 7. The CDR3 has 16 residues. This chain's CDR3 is CASSLRRTSGLNEQFF. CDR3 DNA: TGTGCCAGCAGCTTACGCAGGACTAGCGGCCTCAATGAGCAGTTCTTC.

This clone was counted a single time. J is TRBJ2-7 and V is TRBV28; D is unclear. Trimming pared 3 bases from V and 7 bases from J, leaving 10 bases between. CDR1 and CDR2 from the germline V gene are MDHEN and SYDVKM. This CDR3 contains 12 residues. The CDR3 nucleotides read TGTGCCAGCAGTTTCCCCCAACGGGAGCAGTACTTC. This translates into CASSFPQREQYF.

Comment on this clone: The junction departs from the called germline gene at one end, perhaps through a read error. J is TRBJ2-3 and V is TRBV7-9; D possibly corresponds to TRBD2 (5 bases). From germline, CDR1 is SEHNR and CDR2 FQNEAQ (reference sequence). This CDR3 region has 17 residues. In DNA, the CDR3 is TGTTCCAGCAGCCCCACCGAGGGCAGCTTCCACACAGATACGCAGTATTTT. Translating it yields CSSSPTEGSFHTDTQYF.

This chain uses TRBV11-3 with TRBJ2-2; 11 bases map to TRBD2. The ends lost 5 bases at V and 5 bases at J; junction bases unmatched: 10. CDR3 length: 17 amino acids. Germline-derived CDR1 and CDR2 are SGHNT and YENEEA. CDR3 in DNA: TGTGCCAGCAGCCCCGTAACTAGCGGGGGAAATACCGGGGAGCTGTTTTTT. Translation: CASSPVTSGGNTGELFF.

The CDR3 reads CASSPRQVMLAKNIQYF. The CDR3 DNA sequence: TGTGCCAGCAGCCCTCGACAGGTTATGCTAGCCAAAAACATTCAGTACTTC. V usage is TRBV7-8 and J usage is TRBJ2-4; TRBD1 is a possible D gene (6 bases). V was pared by 5 bases and J by 0 bases, with 17 bases between. The CDR3 consists of 17 residues. Looked up from germline, CDR1 is SGHVS and CDR2 is FQNEAQ.

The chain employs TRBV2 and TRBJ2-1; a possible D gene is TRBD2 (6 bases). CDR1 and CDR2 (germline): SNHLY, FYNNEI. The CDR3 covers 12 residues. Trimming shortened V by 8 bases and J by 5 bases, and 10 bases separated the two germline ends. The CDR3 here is CASGLANNEQFF. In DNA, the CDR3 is TGTGCCAGCGGGCTAGCGAACAATGAGCAGTTCTTC. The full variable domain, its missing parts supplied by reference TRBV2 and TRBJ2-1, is EPEVTQTPSHQVTQMGQEVILRCVPISNHLYFYWYRQILGQKVEFLVSFYNNEISEKSEIFDDQFSVERPDGSNFTLKIRSTKLEDSAMYFCASGLANNEQFFGPGTRLTVL.

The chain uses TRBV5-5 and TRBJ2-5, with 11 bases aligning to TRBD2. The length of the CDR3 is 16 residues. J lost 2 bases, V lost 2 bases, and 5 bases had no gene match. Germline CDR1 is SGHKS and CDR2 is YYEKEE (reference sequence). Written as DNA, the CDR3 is TGTGCCAGCAGCTTACTAGCGGGAGTTTTACAAGAGACCCAGTACTTC. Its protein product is CASSLLAGVLQETQYF.